This T cell receptor beta chain originates from a study of human T cells and chemical hapten exposure. Findings and caveats of the study: Donor immune responses may differ from healthy people's, since all donors had alopecia.

This clonotype was seen only a few times. What it binds is not known. As for time point: patch test 3, about 24 weeks after DPC sensitization. Documented treatment: therapeutic diphenylcyclopropenone sensitization with weekly scalp DPC. TCRdb independently ran MiXCR on the RACE reads; one entry per CDR3 protein. The table includes about 76,000 distinct CDR3 sequences, roughly 13% detected once. Trimming removed 7 bases at V and 4 bases at J, with 14 bases between. CDR1 is SGHTA, CDR2 FQGNSA, per germline. The CDR3 totals 14 residues. The chain employs TRBV7-2 and TRBJ2-1; D may be TRBD2 (5 bases). The TCR sequence derives from a woman aged 45-65 years with alopecia areata. Some clones in this sample may be carry-over from other donors' samples. Material: whole blood, obtained in connection with sensitization to the hapten diphenylcyclopropenone (DPC). CDR3 sequence: CASTHGVGYNEQFF. CDR3 in DNA: TGTGCCAGCACTCACGGGGTAGGGTACAATGAGCAGTTCTTC.